Following are 29 T cell receptor beta chains from one sample sequenced in a study of blood T cells in healthy people across ages. The second PCR ran about 6 to 11 cycles with a sample-barcoded 5' primer and J-beta primers. TCRdb analysed the 5' RACE reads with MiXCR anew, one entry per CDR3 protein. The sample records fewer than 1 million distinct CDR3 sequences, around 45% being singletons. Specimen: blood. Receptors originate from a man in his 60s in good health.

This clonotype occurred a few times. The chain combines TRBV6-5 with TRBJ1-1, with 7 bases lining up with TRBD1. V was pared by 6 bases and J by 1 base, with 8 bases of the junction left unmatched. The germline gives CDR1 MNHEY, CDR2 SVGAGI. The CDR3 runs to 15 residues. CDR3 bases: TGTGCCAGCAGCCCACAGGGGCGGAGGAACACTGAAGCTTTCTTT. Translating gives CASSPQGRRNTEAFF.

The chain has TRBV12-3 or TRBV12-4 and TRBJ2-5; 7 bases match TRBD1. CDR3 length equals 18 residues. After removal of 2 bases from V and 4 bases from J, the junction contained 16 bases not matched to a gene. The CDR3 loop reads CASSLKSPGNRGGETQYF. The CDR3 DNA sequence: TGTGCCAGCAGTTTAAAAAGCCCAGGAAACAGGGGTGGAGAGACCCAGTACTTC.

The chain has TRBV30 and TRBJ2-7; D unclear. The CDR3 covers 13 residues. The germline gives CDR1 GTSNPN, CDR2 SVGIG (reference sequence). Trimming removed 0 bases at V and 2 bases at J, with 8 bases between. The CDR3 region has the DNA TGTGCCTGGAGTGTCCAGAACCCCTACGAGCAGTACTTC. Encoded protein: CAWSVQNPYEQYF.

The rearrangement uses TRBV7-2 and TRBJ2-7; 8 positions agree with TRBD2. Germline values: CDR1 SGHTA, CDR2 FQGNSA. The length of the CDR3 is 15 residues. V lost 1 base and J lost 6; bases outside the gene matches: 8. The CDR3: CASSLEGTSFREQYF. In nucleotides, the CDR3 is TGTGCCAGCAGCTTAGAAGGGACTAGTTTTCGCGAGCAGTACTTC.

V is TRBV5-6 and J is TRBJ2-5, with 10 bases aligning to TRBD2. The ends lost 1 base at V and 5 bases at J; junction bases unmatched: 5. CDR3 length: 15 residues. Germline V gene sequence: CDR1 SGHDT, CDR2 YYEEEE. CDR3 coding DNA: TGTGCCAGCAGCTTGTTTAGCGGGGGGCGGGAGACCCAGTACTTC. Residues: CASSLFSGGRETQYF.

V is TRBV6-2 or TRBV6-3 and J is TRBJ2-1, with no clear D. V shed 2 bases and J shed 7 bases, with 18 bases lying between them. The CDR3 length is 16 residues. CDR1 is MNHEY and CDR2 is SVGEGT in the germline V gene. The CDR3 DNA reads TGTGCCAGCAGTTACGAATTAGAACAGTCGTTAAATGAGCAGTTCTTC. It codes for CASSYELEQSLNEQFF.

V and J are TRBV20-1 and TRBJ2-1; 9 bases agree with TRBD2. The trim removed 3 bases at V and 5 bases at J, leaving 11 bases unmatched. CDR3 length equals 16 residues. The germline CDR1 and CDR2 sequences are DFQATT and SNEGSKA (reference sequence). The chain's CDR3 is CSARSTLAGINNEQFF. Here the CDR3 DNA reads TGCAGTGCTAGGTCAACTCTAGCGGGGATCAACAATGAGCAGTTCTTC.

The chain couples TRBV20-1 to TRBJ1-2, with 9 positions matching TRBD1. The CDR3 contains 13 residues. Germline loops: CDR1 DFQATT, CDR2 SNEGSKA (reference sequence). Trimming at V came to 1 base and at J to 8 bases, leaving 5 bases not matched to a gene. The CDR3: CSARGTGGLGYTF. The DNA of the CDR3 is TGCAGTGCTAGAGGAACAGGGGGCTTGGGCTACACCTTC.

Notes on this clonotype: A much larger clone differs by one base, so this may be a read error. The chain is built from TRBV12-3 or TRBV12-4 and TRBJ2-3; 7 bases line up with TRBD1. J lost 0 bases, V lost 8 bases, and 8 bases had no gene match. The CDR3 consists of 15 residues. Written as DNA, the CDR3 is TGTGCCAGCTGTGCCGGGACAGAGAGCACAGATACGCAGTATTTT. Translation: CASCAGTESTDTQYF.

This chain joins TRBV30 and TRBJ2-7, with TRBD1 matching 7 bases. V lost 4 bases, J lost 6 bases, and 6 bases stayed unmatched. The CDR3 covers 12 residues. CDR1 GTSNPN and CDR2 SVGIG come from the germline V gene (reference sequence). DNA for the CDR3: TGTGCCTGGAACAGGGGAAAGGCCGAGCAGTACTTC. Amino acid sequence: CAWNRGKAEQYF. Full variable domain (outside the CDR3, taken from reference TRBV30 and TRBJ2-7): SQTIHQWPATLVQPVGSPLSLECTVEGTSNPNLYWYRQAAGRGLQLLFYSVGIGQISSEVPQNLSASRPQDRQFILSSKKLLLSDSGFYLCAWNRGKAEQYFGPGTRLTVT.

This chain joins TRBV5-8 and TRBJ2-3, with 8 bases lining up with TRBD2. With V trimmed by 8 bases and J by 1 base, 6 bases remained unmatched. The germline CDR1 and CDR2 sequences are SGHTS and YDEGEE. CDR3 length: 14 residues. The CDR3 protein is CASPGGGGTDTQYF. The DNA of the CDR3 is TGTGCCAGTCCCGGGGGGGGTGGCACAGATACGCAGTATTTT.

This clonotype was counted only a few times. The chain recombines TRBV4-1 with TRBJ2-2; 7 bases match TRBD1. Per the germline V gene, CDR1 is MGHRA and CDR2 is YSYEKL. J gave up 6 bases and V 0 bases, and 4 bases lay outside the gene matches. The CDR3 loop spans 15 amino acids. This CDR3 is CASSQDTQGSGELFF. CDR3 sequence (DNA): TGCGCCAGCAGCCAAGACACACAGGGGTCCGGGGAGCTGTTTTTT.

V is TRBV13 and J is TRBJ1-6; TRBD1 matches at 7 bases. Germline lookup yields CDR1 PRHDT and CDR2 FYEKMQ (reference sequence). J gave up 11 bases and V 6 bases, and 13 bases lay outside the gene matches. This CDR3 region has 15 residues. This CDR3 reads CASRRMDRLGTPLHF. The DNA of the CDR3 is TGTGCCAGCAGAAGAATGGACAGGTTGGGGACACCCCTCCACTTT.

The chain carries TRBV14 and TRBJ2-1, with a possible D match to TRBD2 (5 bases). CDR1 and CDR2 from the germline V gene are SGHDN and FVKESK. The CDR3 runs to 12 residues. Deletions cut 4 bases from V and 8 bases from J, with 9 bases between. The CDR3 region is CASSPFGDEQFF. The CDR3 region has the DNA TGTGCCAGCAGCCCGTTCGGGGATGAGCAGTTCTTC.

This clonotype was picked up a small number of times. The chain links TRBV7-3 to TRBJ2-5; tentatively, D is TRBD1 (6 bases). Trimming shortened V by 4 bases and J by 4 bases, and 16 bases separated the two germline ends. The germline gives CDR1 SGHTA, CDR2 FQGTGA. The CDR3 sequence is 15 residues long. In DNA, the CDR3 is TGTGCCAGCAGCTCACAGGGCGCTGTTGGAGAGACCCAGTACTTC. Amino acid sequence: CASSSQGAVGETQYF.

This clonotype has more than one count but fewer than ten. This chain joins TRBV10-3 and TRBJ2-1; maybe TRBD2 (7 bases). The germline V gene has CDR1 ENHRY and CDR2 SYGVKD. The V and J ends lost 2 bases and 15 bases respectively, with 14 bases between them. The CDR3 loop spans 12 amino acids. CDR3 sequence: CAISETPGGRFF. The CDR3 DNA reads TGTGCCATCAGTGAGACGCCCGGGGGGCGGTTCTTC.

V is TRBV20-1 and J is TRBJ1-1; D ambiguous. The CDR3 runs 14 residues. Germline-derived CDR1 and CDR2 are DFQATT and SNEGSKA (reference sequence). The V and J ends lost 5 bases and 4 bases respectively, with 17 bases between them. The CDR3 here is CSAAWALGLTEAFF. In DNA, the CDR3 is TGCAGTGCTGCCTGGGCATTGGGCCTCACTGAAGCTTTCTTT.

The V call is TRBV28, the J call TRBJ1-4, with D tentatively TRBD1 (5 bases). CDR1 and CDR2 from the germline V gene are MDHEN and SYDVKM. Trimming pared 4 bases from V and 8 bases from J, leaving 14 bases between. The CDR3 runs to 14 residues. DNA for the CDR3: TGTGCCAGCAGTTCGGGTGGGGCGGGAGAAAAACTGTTTTTT. It encodes CASSSGGAGEKLFF. Filled out from reference TRBV28 and TRBJ1-4, the complete variable domain reads DVKVTQSSRYLVKRTGEKVFLECVQDMDHENMFWYRQDPGLGLRLIYFSYDVKMKEKGDIPEGYSVSREKKERFSLILESASTNQTSMYLCASSSGGAGEKLFFGSGTQLSVL.

The V gene is TRBV28, the J gene TRBJ2-2; no clear D gene. The CDR3 is 13 residues long. V was shortened by 7 bases and J by 6 bases, with 12 bases between the two germline ends. Germline V gene sequence: CDR1 MDHEN, CDR2 SYDVKM. The CDR3 DNA is TGTGCCAGCAAGGCGTCTTATTCCGGGGAGCTGTTTTTT. It is translated as CASKASYSGELFF.

The J gene is TRBJ2-7, the V gene TRBV18, with D tentatively TRBD1 or TRBD2 (5 bases each). There are 15 residues in the CDR3. With 5 bases removed from V and 1 base from J, the gap between germline ends came to 15 bases. Germline V lookup: CDR1 KGHSH, CDR2 LQKENI. CDR3 protein: CASSSLGTDSYEQYF. The DNA for the CDR3 is TGTGCCAGCTCATCACTGGGGACGGATTCCTACGAGCAGTACTTC. Full variable domain (rest looked up from reference TRBV18 and TRBJ2-7): NAGVMQNPRHLVRRRGQEARLRCSPMKGHSHVYWYRQLPEEGLKFMVYLQKENIIDESGMPKERFSAEFPKEGPSILRIQQVVRGDSAAYFCASSSLGTDSYEQYFGPGTRLTVT.

This clonotype appeared a single time. The germline gene is not matched at one end of the junction; a read error may be the cause. The chain uses TRBV6-5 and TRBJ2-7; 14 bases fit TRBD2. The end of the DNA aligns better with TRBJ2-5, so the J call may be wrong. The CDR3 covers 16 residues. The V gene's germline CDR1 is MNHEY and CDR2 SVGAGI. CDR3 loop: CASSRRLAGGLETQYF. The CDR3 DNA reads as TGTGCTAGCAGCCGTCGACTAGCGGGGGGGTTGGAGACCCAGTACTTC.

The chain couples TRBV20-1 to TRBJ2-1, with TRBD2 as a possible D gene (6 bases). The germline V gene has CDR1 DFQATT and CDR2 SNEGSKA (reference sequence). Trimming pared 0 bases from V and 2 bases from J, leaving 14 bases between. CDR3 length equals 16 residues. In DNA, the CDR3 is TGCAGTGCTAGAGACCCGGCTAGCGTAGCCTACAATGAGCAGTTCTTC. It encodes CSARDPASVAYNEQFF.

The V call is TRBV5-4, the J call TRBJ2-3, with TRBD2 as a possible D gene (5 bases). This CDR3 is built from 14 residues. Trimming pared 4 bases from V and 2 bases from J, leaving 11 bases between. Germline V lookup: CDR1 SGHNT, CDR2 YYREEE (reference sequence). The CDR3 is CASSRGNPTDTQYF. The DNA for the CDR3 is TGTGCCAGCAGCCGGGGTAATCCCACAGATACGCAGTATTTT. Drawing the rest from reference TRBV5-4 and TRBJ2-3, the complete variable domain is ETGVTQSPTHLIKTRGQQVTLRCSSQSGHNTVSWYQQALGQGPQFIFQYYREEENGRGNFPPRFSGLQFPNYSSELNVNALELDDSALYLCASSRGNPTDTQYFGPGTRLTVL.

Ten or more counts support this clonotype. The V call is TRBV20-1, the J call TRBJ2-1; 7 nucleotides match TRBD2. The germline CDR1 and CDR2 sequences are DFQATT and SNEGSKA (reference sequence). The CDR3 covers 13 residues. V lost 8 bases and J lost 7; bases outside the gene matches: 11. CDR3 in amino acids: CSTATSLSNEQFF. Here the CDR3 DNA reads TGCAGTACAGCGACTAGCCTTAGTAATGAGCAGTTCTTC.

This clonotype came up many times. A much larger clone lies one base from this, so it may be a read error. CDR3 nucleotide sequence: TGTGCCAGCAGCTTGGGAGAGAGCTCCTACAATGAGCAGTACTTC. It is translated as CASSLGESSYNEQYF. V gene TRBV5-4 combines with J gene TRBJ2-1; D ambiguous. The end of the DNA aligns better with TRBJ2-7, so the J call may be wrong. CDR3 size: 15 residues. Germline CDR1 SGHNT, CDR2 YYREEE (reference sequence).

The V and J genes are TRBV7-2 and TRBJ2-7; D is unresolved. This CDR3 is built from 15 residues. From germline, CDR1 is SGHTA and CDR2 FQGNSA. V was pared by 6 bases and J by 0 bases, with 15 bases between. The CDR3 is CASRIEDLSSYEQYF. CDR3 coding DNA: TGTGCCAGCAGGATAGAGGACCTGAGCTCCTACGAGCAGTACTTC. The entire variable domain, with the rest obtained from reference TRBV7-2 and TRBJ2-7, is as follows: GAGVSQSPSNKVTEKGKDVELRCDPISGHTALYWYRQSLGQGLEFLIYFQGNSAPDKSGLPSDRFSAERTGGSVSTLTIQRTQQEDSAVYLCASRIEDLSSYEQYFGPGTRLTVT.

This clonotype was detected only a few times. V usage is TRBV7-2 and J usage is TRBJ2-7; the match to TRBD1 covers 9 bases. Germline CDR1 reads SGHTA; CDR2 reads FQGNSA. The CDR3 has 16 amino acids. After removal of 5 bases from V and 4 bases from J, the junction contained 12 bases not matched to a gene. In DNA form, the CDR3 reads TGTGCCAGCAGCCGTCCCGGGACAGGGACAGATTACGAGCAGTACTTC. Amino acid sequence: CASSRPGTGTDYEQYF.

This clonotype appeared once. A single base separates this from a much larger clone, so it may be a read error. The rearrangement links TRBV28 to TRBJ2-4, with 7 positions matching TRBD1. This CDR3 is 14 amino acids long. Germline V gene sequence: CDR1 MDHEN, CDR2 SYDVKM. V lost 6 bases, J lost 1 base, and 3 bases stayed unmatched. Here the CDR3 reads CASSEQGAKNIQYF. The CDR3 bases are TGTGCCAGCAGCGAACAGGGGGCCAAAAACATTCAGTACTTC.

The chain combines TRBV4-3 with TRBJ2-3, with TRBD1 matching 8 bases. The ends lost 3 bases at V and 6 bases at J; junction bases unmatched: 14. Germline V gene sequence: CDR1 LGHNA, CDR2 YSLEER. The CDR3 runs to 17 residues. As DNA, the CDR3 is TGCGCCAGCAGCCAGGAGGCCCCAGGACAGGGAATGGATACGCAGTATTTT. Amino acids: CASSQEAPGQGMDTQYF.